Below, 3 T cell receptor beta chains from the same sample are listed, as sequenced in a study of shared clonotypes between healthy human individuals. Produced via immunoSEQ multiplex PCR; TCRdb's table is partial and in-frame only. Altogether some 740,000 clones are present, 85% to 95% being singletons, with the ten largest covering about 25%. Naive CD8 cells comprised CD45RO-negative, CCR7-positively selected cells, excluding terminally differentiated effector memory CD45RA+ cells. The material sequenced was naive CD8+ T cells sorted from blood. The receptors here all came from a man aged 30 to 39 in good health.

The J gene is TRBJ2-7, the V gene TRBV30, with 9 bases matching TRBD1. V lost 5 bases, J lost 6 bases, and 5 bases stayed unmatched. The germline V gene encodes CDR1 GTSNPN and CDR2 SVGIG (reference sequence). The CDR3 loop spans 12 amino acids. The chain's CDR3 is CAWDTGGLEQYF. The CDR3 DNA reads TGTGCCTGGGATACAGGGGGCCTCGAGCAGTACTTC. Together with reference TRBV30 and TRBJ2-7, the CDR3 gives the full variable domain: SQTIHQWPATLVQPVGSPLSLECTVEGTSNPNLYWYRQAAGRGLQLLFYSVGIGQISSEVPQNLSASRPQDRQFILSSKKLLLSDSGFYLCAWDTGGLEQYFGPGTRLTVT.

Regarding this clone: This specimen includes other DNA sequences encoding the same CDR3. V is TRBV27 and J is TRBJ2-1, with a possible D match to TRBD2 (6 bases). Germline V gene lookup returns CDR1 MNHEY and CDR2 SMNVEV (reference sequence). V was cut by 6 bases and J by 9 bases, with 12 bases left in between. This CDR3 region has 12 residues. The CDR3 sequence: CASSGLSGEQFF. In DNA form, the CDR3 reads TGTGCCAGCAGCGGACTTAGCGGTGAGCAGTTCTTC.

V is TRBV19 and J is TRBJ2-7, with 9 bases lining up with TRBD1. After removal of 7 bases from V and 0 bases from J, the junction contained 7 bases not matched to a gene. The CDR3 totals 15 residues. Germline V gene sequence: CDR1 LNHDA, CDR2 SQIVND (reference sequence). CDR3 sequence reads: CASKAGTGSSYEQYF. CDR3 nucleotide sequence: TGTGCCAGTAAAGCCGGGACAGGGTCCTCCTACGAGCAGTACTTC.